The 9 T cell receptor beta chains below were found in one sample sequenced in a study of T cells in Graves' hyperthyroidism and ophthalmopathy. RNA transcripts yielded amplified TCR beta CDR3 regions. HTBI primers were the set used in a first-round RT-PCR of the TCR CDR3. TCRdb redid the calling of the multiplex PCR reads with MiXCR, one entry per CDR3 protein. The sample gives a few hundred thousand distinct CDR3 sequences, roughly 18% of which show up once; roughly a sixth is in the top ten. The sample comprised blood. These receptors were obtained from a young woman with Graves' ophthalmopathy.

This clonotype was recorded at least ten times. This chain joins TRBV4-1 and TRBJ2-7, with a possible D match to TRBD2 (5 bases). V was pared by 4 bases and J by 0 bases, with 13 bases between. CDR3 size: 15 residues. The germline V gene has CDR1 MGHRA and CDR2 YSYEKL. CDR3 region: CASSPKTGSSYEQYF. CDR3 DNA: TGCGCCAGCAGCCCGAAGACGGGGAGCTCCTACGAGCAGTACTTC.

J is TRBJ2-1 and V is TRBV6-1; 12 bases line up with TRBD2. This CDR3 is built from 14 residues. The germline CDR1 and CDR2 sequences are MNHNS and SASEGT. V lost 6 bases and J lost 6; bases outside the gene matches: 3. The CDR3 region is CASRRLAGVNEQFF. CDR3 sequence (DNA): TGTGCCAGCAGGCGACTAGCGGGAGTCAATGAGCAGTTCTTC.

Note on this clonotype: A much larger clone differs from this one at a single base, so this may be a read error. The chain carries TRBV6-1 and TRBJ1-2; D might be TRBD1 (5 bases). This CDR3 has 15 amino acids. In germline, CDR1 is MNHNS, CDR2 SASEGT. V lost 2 bases, J lost 0 bases, and 10 bases lay in between. Here the CDR3 reads CASSEIQGPNYGYTF. CDR3 nucleotides: TGTGCCAGCAGTGAAATCCAGGGCCCTAACTATGGCTACACCTTC.

The sample holds many counts of this clonotype. This chain uses TRBV20-1 with TRBJ1-5; 7 nucleotides align to TRBD1. V shed 0 bases, J shed 3 bases, and the junction held 2 bases outside the gene matches. There are 14 residues in the CDR3. Germline-derived CDR1 and CDR2 are DFQATT and SNEGSKA (reference sequence). The CDR3 here is CSAREGGPNQPQHF. The DNA for the CDR3 is TGCAGTGCTAGAGAAGGGGGCCCCAATCAGCCCCAGCATTTT.

This clonotype was detected ten times or more. V usage is TRBV28 and J usage is TRBJ1-6, with TRBD1 matching 7 bases. V shed 3 bases and J 8 bases; nucleotides not matched to a gene: 7. The CDR3 is 15 residues long. Germline V gene lookup returns CDR1 MDHEN and CDR2 SYDVKM. In DNA form, the CDR3 reads TGTGCCAGCAGTTTCGGAGGGGGCTGGGATTCACCCCTCCACTTT. Protein product: CASSFGGGWDSPLHF.

Points on this clonotype: Given a much more abundant clone one base away, this may be a read error. CDR3 sequence: CASSGPRTAAYEQYF. CDR3 sequence (DNA): TGTGCCAGCAGTGGACCCAGAACAGCTGCCTACGAGCAGTACTTC. This chain uses TRBV6-1 with TRBJ2-7, with unresolved D. Trimming removed 4 bases at V and 2 bases at J, with 15 bases between. This CDR3 spans 15 amino acids. Germline assignment: CDR1 MNHNS and CDR2 SASEGT.

The sample holds many counts of this clonotype. The chain links TRBV7-2 to TRBJ2-1; 8 positions match TRBD2. Germline assignment: CDR1 SGHTA and CDR2 FQGNSA. V was clipped by 5 bases and J by 0 bases; unmatched bases: 9. The CDR3 spans 17 residues. CDR3 amino acids: CASSPRSGTSSYNEQFF. CDR3 DNA sequence: TGTGCCAGCAGCCCACGATCCGGGACTAGCTCCTACAATGAGCAGTTCTTC.

This clonotype has at least ten counts. Here the CDR3 reads CASSGLAGGPSLYEQYF. CDR3 in DNA: TGTGCCAGCAGCGGACTAGCGGGAGGGCCCTCCCTCTACGAGCAGTACTTC. The chain joins TRBV6-2 or TRBV6-3 to TRBJ2-7; 15 bases agree with TRBD2. V trimming: 6 bases; J trimming: 3 bases; junction bases outside the gene matches: 9. The CDR3 loop spans 17 amino acids. The germline V gene has CDR1 MNHEY and CDR2 SVGEGT.

The chain joins TRBV10-3 to TRBJ1-2; 7 bases align to TRBD1. The CDR3 is 16 amino acids. Losses at the gene ends were 6 bases for V and 8 bases for J; bases not matched to a gene: 18. Germline-derived CDR1 and CDR2 are ENHRY and SYGVKD. In DNA form, the CDR3 reads TGTGCCATCAGAGCGATTACAGGGGACGGGTCGGAGGGCTACACCTTC. It translates to CAIRAITGDGSEGYTF.